This is a list of T cell receptor beta chains from one sample in a study of cytomegalovirus exposure and HLA in healthy donors. Measured with immunoSEQ multiplex PCR; TCRdb has only the in-frame clones, and not every one. In the table there are some 92,000 clones, around 75% of which are singletons. Sequenced: PBMCs. The source of these receptors is a man between 18 and 29 years old in good health and CMV-seropositive. Both conserved end residues are part of each CDR3. The D gene is left open where the match is weak. Clone size is given for some rows only: seen once, a few or many times, or a class if the clone is expanded.

TRBJ2-7,TRBD1,TRBV7-9,-,CASSPTSDRGFGNEQYF,TGTGCCAGCAGCCCAACTAGTGACAGGGGCTTTGGAAACGAGCAGTACTTC
TRBJ2-7,-,TRBV6-5,-,CATRRDLWAYEQYF,TGTGCCACGCGCCGGGATTTGTGGGCCTACGAGCAGTACTTC
TRBJ2-3,-,TRBV6-4,-,CASSDSRGGADTQYF,TGTGCCAGCAGTGACTCCCGAGGGGGAGCAGATACGCAGTATTTT
TRBJ2-1,TRBD2,TRBV5-4,-,CASSLESSGTGNEQFF,TGTGCCAGCAGCTTGGAGTCCAGCGGGACGGGAAATGAGCAGTTCTTC
TRBJ1-1,TRBD1,TRBV19,-,CASREQGRNTEAFF,TGTGCCAGTAGGGAACAGGGGCGGAACACTGAAGCTTTCTTT
TRBJ2-3,-,TRBV7-8,-,CASSALGIADTQYF,TGTGCCAGCAGTGCCCTGGGCATTGCAGATACGCAGTATTTT
TRBJ2-7,TRBD2,TRBV4-1,few,CASSQEGRGASYEQYF,TGCGCCAGCAGCCAAGAGGGGCGGGGGGCATCCTACGAGCAGTACTTC
TRBJ2-1,TRBD2,TRBV10-2,-,CASSEKEGGGPPRNEQFF,TGCGCCAGCAGTGAGAAGGAGGGCGGGGGGCCACCCCGGAATGAGCAGTTCTTC
TRBJ2-5,-,TRBV12-5,-,CASGHGTQETQYF,TGTGCTAGTGGTCACGGGACACAAGAGACCCAGTACTTC
TRBJ2-7,-,TRBV28,-,CASSPRQVRRLPPYEQYF,TGTGCCAGCAGTCCCCGACAGGTCCGACGACTACCCCCCTACGAGCAGTACTTC
TRBJ1-1,-,TRBV5-1,-,CASSHGQITEAFF,TGCGCCAGCAGCCACGGACAGATCACTGAAGCTTTCTTT